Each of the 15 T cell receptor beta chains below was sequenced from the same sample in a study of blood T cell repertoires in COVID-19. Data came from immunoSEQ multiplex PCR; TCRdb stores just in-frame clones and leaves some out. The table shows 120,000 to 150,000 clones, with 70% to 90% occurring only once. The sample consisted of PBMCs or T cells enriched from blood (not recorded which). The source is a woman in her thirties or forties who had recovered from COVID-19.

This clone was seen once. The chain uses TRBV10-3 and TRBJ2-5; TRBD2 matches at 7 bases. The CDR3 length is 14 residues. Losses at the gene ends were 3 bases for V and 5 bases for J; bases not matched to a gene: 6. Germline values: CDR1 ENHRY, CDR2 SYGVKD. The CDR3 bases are TGTGCCATCAGTGACAACCGGGGAGGGGAGACCCAGTACTTC. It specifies CAISDNRGGETQYF.

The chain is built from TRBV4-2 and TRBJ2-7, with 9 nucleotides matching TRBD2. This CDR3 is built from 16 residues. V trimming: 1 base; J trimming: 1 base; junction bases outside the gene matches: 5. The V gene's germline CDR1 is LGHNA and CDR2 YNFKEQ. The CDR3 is CASSQGLLAGSYEQYF. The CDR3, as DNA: TGTGCCAGCAGCCAAGGGCTTCTAGCGGGATCCTACGAGCAGTACTTC.

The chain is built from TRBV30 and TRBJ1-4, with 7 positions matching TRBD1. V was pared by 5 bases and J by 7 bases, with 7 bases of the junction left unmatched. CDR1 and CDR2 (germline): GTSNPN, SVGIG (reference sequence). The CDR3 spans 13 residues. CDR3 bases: TGTGCCTGGGCCGGGACAGAAACTGAAAAACTGTTTTTT. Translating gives CAWAGTETEKLFF. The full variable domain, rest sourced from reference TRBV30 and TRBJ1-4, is SQTIHQWPATLVQPVGSPLSLECTVEGTSNPNLYWYRQAAGRGLQLLFYSVGIGQISSEVPQNLSASRPQDRQFILSSKKLLLSDSGFYLCAWAGTETEKLFFGSGTQLSVL.

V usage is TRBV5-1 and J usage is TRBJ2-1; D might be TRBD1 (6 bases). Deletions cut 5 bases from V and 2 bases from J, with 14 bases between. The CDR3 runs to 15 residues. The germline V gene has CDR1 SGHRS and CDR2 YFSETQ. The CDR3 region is CASSPYRAAYNEQFF. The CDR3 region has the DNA TGCGCCAGCAGTCCCTACAGGGCTGCCTACAATGAGCAGTTCTTC.

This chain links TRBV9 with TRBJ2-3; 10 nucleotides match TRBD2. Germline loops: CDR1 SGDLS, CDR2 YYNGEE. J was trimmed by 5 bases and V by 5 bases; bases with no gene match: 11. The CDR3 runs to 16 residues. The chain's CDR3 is CASSASGGYNEDTQYF. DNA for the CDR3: TGTGCCAGCAGTGCTAGCGGGGGTTACAATGAAGATACGCAGTATTTT.

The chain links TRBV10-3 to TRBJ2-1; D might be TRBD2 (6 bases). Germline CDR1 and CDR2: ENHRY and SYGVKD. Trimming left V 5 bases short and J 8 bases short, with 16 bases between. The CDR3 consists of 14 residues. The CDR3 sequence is CAISIAGSTDEQFF. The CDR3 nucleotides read TGTGCCATCAGTATCGCGGGGTCCACGGATGAGCAGTTCTTC.

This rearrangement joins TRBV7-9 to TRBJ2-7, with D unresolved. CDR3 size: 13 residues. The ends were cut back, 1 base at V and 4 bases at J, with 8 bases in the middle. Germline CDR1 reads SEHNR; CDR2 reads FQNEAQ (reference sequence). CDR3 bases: TGTGCCAGCAGCTTAGACAAGGAGTACGAGCAGTACTTC. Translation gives CASSLDKEYEQYF.

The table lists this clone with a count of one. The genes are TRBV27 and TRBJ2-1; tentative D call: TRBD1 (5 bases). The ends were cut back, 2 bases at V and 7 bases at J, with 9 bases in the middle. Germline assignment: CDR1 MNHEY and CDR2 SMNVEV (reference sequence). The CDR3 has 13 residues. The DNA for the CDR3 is TGTGCCAGCAGTTTAGGGGCAGCAAATGAGCAGTTCTTC. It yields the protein CASSLGAANEQFF.

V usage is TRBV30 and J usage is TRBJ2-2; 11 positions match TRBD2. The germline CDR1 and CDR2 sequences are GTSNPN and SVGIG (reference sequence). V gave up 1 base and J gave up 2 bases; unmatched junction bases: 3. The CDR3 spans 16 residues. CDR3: CAWSALAGVNTGELFF. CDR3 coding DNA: TGTGCCTGGAGTGCACTAGCGGGAGTTAACACCGGGGAGCTGTTTTTT. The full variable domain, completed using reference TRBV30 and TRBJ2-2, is SQTIHQWPATLVQPVGSPLSLECTVEGTSNPNLYWYRQAAGRGLQLLFYSVGIGQISSEVPQNLSASRPQDRQFILSSKKLLLSDSGFYLCAWSALAGVNTGELFFGEGSRLTVL.

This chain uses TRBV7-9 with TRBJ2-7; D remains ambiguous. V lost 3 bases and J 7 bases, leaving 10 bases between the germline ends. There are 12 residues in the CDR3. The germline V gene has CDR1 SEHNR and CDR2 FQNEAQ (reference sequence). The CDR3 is CASSFESLEQYF. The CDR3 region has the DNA TGTGCCAGCAGCTTTGAGAGCCTAGAGCAGTACTTC. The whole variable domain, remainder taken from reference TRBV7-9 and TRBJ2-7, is DTGVSQNPRHKITKRGQNVTFRCDPISEHNRLYWYRQTLGQGPEFLTYFQNEAQLEKSRLLSDRFSAERPKGSFSTLEIQRTEQGDSAMYLCASSFESLEQYFGPGTRLTVT.

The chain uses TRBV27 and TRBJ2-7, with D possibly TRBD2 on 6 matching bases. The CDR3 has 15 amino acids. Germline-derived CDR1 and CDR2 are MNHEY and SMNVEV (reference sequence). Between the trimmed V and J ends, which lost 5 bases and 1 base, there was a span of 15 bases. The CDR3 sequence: CASSTRDGLSYEQYF. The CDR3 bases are TGTGCCAGCAGTACCCGGGACGGACTATCCTACGAGCAGTACTTC.

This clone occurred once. The CDR3 reads CASSPRIGQGREAFF. Here the CDR3 DNA reads TGTGCCAGCAGCCCGAGGATTGGACAGGGTCGTGAAGCTTTCTTT. The chain employs TRBV5-4 and TRBJ1-1; 8 bases align to TRBD1. Losses at the gene ends were 4 bases for V and 7 bases for J; bases not matched to a gene: 12. Per germline, CDR1 SGHNT and CDR2 YYREEE (reference sequence). The CDR3 consists of 15 residues.

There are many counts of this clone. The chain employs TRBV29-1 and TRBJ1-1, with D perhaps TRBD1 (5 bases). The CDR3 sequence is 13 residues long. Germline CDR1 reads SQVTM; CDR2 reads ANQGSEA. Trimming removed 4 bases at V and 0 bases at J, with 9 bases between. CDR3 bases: TGCAGCGTTGTCACAGGTCTGAACACTGAAGCTTTCTTT. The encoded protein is CSVVTGLNTEAFF.

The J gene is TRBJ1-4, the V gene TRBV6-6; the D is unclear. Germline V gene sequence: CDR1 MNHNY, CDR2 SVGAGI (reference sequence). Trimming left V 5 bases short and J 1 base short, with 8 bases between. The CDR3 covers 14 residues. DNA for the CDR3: TGTGCCAGCAGTAGAGGAGTAACTAATGAAAAACTGTTTTTT. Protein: CASSRGVTNEKLFF.

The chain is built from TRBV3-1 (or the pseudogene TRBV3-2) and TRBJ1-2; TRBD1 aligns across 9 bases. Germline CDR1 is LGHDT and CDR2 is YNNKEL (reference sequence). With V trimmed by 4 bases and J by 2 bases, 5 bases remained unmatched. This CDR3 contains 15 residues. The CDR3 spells CASSRRGQGNYGYTF. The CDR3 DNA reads TGTGCCAGCAGCCGCCGGGGACAGGGAAACTATGGCTACACCTTC.